The rows below give T cell receptor beta chains drawn from one sample of a study of spatial heterogeneity in lung cancer. MiXCR, run by TCRdb on the 5' RACE reads, gives a single entry per CDR3 protein. This sample has approximately 12,000 distinct CDR3 sequences; approximately 6.2% occur once, and the top ten carry 10% to 13%. Source: normal lung tissue next to the tumor, taken at surgery. These receptors were taken from a male donor with early-stage non-small cell lung cancer. CDR3s leave out the opening cysteine and the closing phenylalanine or tryptophan. Only part of the rows carry a size: once, few, many, or a class if the clone is expanded.

V,size,J,length,CDR3
TRBV10-3,many,TRBJ2-7,11,AISESGAYEQY
TRBV5-1,many,TRBJ1-1,12,ASSPGGQYTEAF
TRBV9,many,TRBJ2-5,13,ASSVGGARGETQY
TRBV7-3,few,TRBJ2-1,14,ASSLRGSSSYNEQF
TRBV20-1,many,TRBJ1-6,13,SARAKTGPQSPLH
TRBV24-1,many,TRBJ1-6,14,ATSEVRTGNNSPLH
TRBV29-1,medium-sized,TRBJ2-2,10,LCGQNTGELF
TRBV18,many,TRBJ2-7,8,ASSRGEQY
TRBV20-1,-,TRBJ2-2,14,SARGLQGGRGGELF
TRBV27,many,TRBJ1-2,12,ASRTAGGNYGYT
TRBV6-2/TRBV6-3,medium-sized,TRBJ2-1,10,ASSYNYNEQF
TRBV12-3/TRBV12-4,-,TRBJ1-5,14,ASSQAGTPRGQPQH
TRBV4-3,few,TRBJ2-3,13,ASSQRVVSTDTQY
TRBV6-5,medium-sized,TRBJ1-5,13,ASSRQGGSNQPQH
TRBV20-1,-,TRBJ1-5,11,SAVDRAPGPQH
TRBV11-2,many,TRBJ2-2,14,ASSFLRGRSTGELF
TRBV12-3/TRBV12-4,medium-sized,TRBJ1-6,10,ASSSGGSPLH
TRBV5-5,-,TRBJ2-5,14,ASRPDRGNHQETQY
TRBV6-6,many,TRBJ2-2,13,ASSLGQDSTGELF
TRBV12-3/TRBV12-4,many,TRBJ1-1,10,ASSPGPLSAF
TRBV14,many,TRBJ1-2,12,ASSQGLGTSGYT
TRBV27,many,TRBJ2-2,16,ASSRSGTGGVHTGELF